This TCR beta chain stems from a study of monozygotic twins with inflammatory bowel disease. With the 5' RACE reads reprocessed, TCRdb shows one record per CDR3 protein and no DNA. The listing contains approximately 160,000 distinct CDR3 sequences. Per germline, CDR1 GTSNPN and CDR2 SVGIG (reference sequence). The CDR3 loop spans 15 amino acids. V usage is TRBV30 and J usage is TRBJ2-1; TCRdb's D gene call, TRBD1, goes unchecked for lack of DNA. This clonotype was sampled from a human donor with ulcerative colitis or Crohn's disease, or a healthy co-twin of an affected twin (not recorded which). Sequences were obtained from blood. CDR3 loop: CAWSPMGGALSEQFF.